A single sample gave rise to the 2 T cell receptor beta chains below, sequenced in a study of shared T cell receptors in the human thymus. The method was immunoSEQ multiplex PCR; TCRdb's version includes in-frame clones alone and lacks a portion of them. The sample includes approximately 760,000 clones, 70% to 90% of them seen just once. The sample was also linked to a second study, of human thymus T cells.

Sequenced sample: thymocytes. These receptors all come from a girl under three years old with a congenital heart defect.

The J gene is TRBJ2-3, the V gene TRBV7-2, with TRBD2 identical over 8 bases. V lost 3 bases and J lost 2; bases outside the gene matches: 10. CDR3 size: 17 residues. Germline CDR1 SGHTA, CDR2 FQGNSA. The CDR3 coding sequence is TGTGCCAGCAGCTTCACGAGCGGGGGAAGGCCCACAGATACGCAGTATTTT. It yields the protein CASSFTSGGRPTDTQYF.

The chain has TRBV15 and TRBJ2-3; D is possibly TRBD2 (6 bases). Germline V gene data show CDR1 as LNHNV and CDR2 as YYDKDF (reference sequence). Trimming removed 5 bases at V and 1 base at J, with 13 bases between. The CDR3 length is 15 residues. CDR3 in amino acids: CATSLGRDCTDTQYF. As DNA, the CDR3 is TGTGCCACCAGCCTGGGCCGGGACTGCACAGATACGCAGTATTTT.